This T cell receptor (beta chain) was sequenced in a study of beta chain features in type 1 diabetes. About the research overall: In all, 107,917,701 sorted cells from all samples were analyzed.

The germline V gene has CDR1 SGDLS and CDR2 YYNGEE. This CDR3 is 14 amino acids long. V shed 2 bases and J shed 4 bases, with 12 bases lying between them. This clone appeared many times. The whole isolated RNA underwent reverse transcription, so sequencing captured expressed TCRB transcripts. Measured with immunoSEQ multiplex PCR; TCRdb has only the in-frame clones, and not every one. The repertoire holds 130,000 to 150,000 clones, 6.9% seen once, with more than 1.1% in the top ten. The sequence was collected from a woman in her twenties or thirties in good health. The rearrangement joins TRBV9 to TRBJ1-1, with D maybe TRBD1 (5 bases). Sequenced: central memory CD4+ T cells from blood. The CDR3 nucleotides are TGTGCCAGCAGCGTCATGGACACTGGCACTGAAGCTTTCTTT. This codes for CASSVMDTGTEAFF.